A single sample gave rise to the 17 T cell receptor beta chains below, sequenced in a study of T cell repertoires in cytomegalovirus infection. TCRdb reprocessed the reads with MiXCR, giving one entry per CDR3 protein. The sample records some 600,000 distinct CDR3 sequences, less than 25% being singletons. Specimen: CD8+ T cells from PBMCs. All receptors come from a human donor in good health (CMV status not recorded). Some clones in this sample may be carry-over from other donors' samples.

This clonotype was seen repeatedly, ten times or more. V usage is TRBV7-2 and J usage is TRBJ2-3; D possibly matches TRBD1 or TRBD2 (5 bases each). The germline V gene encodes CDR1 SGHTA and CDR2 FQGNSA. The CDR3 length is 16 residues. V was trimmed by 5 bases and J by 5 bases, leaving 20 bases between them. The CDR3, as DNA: TGTGCCAGCAGCCAACAGGACTTTGTTTTGGGAGATACGCAGTATTTT. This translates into CASSQQDFVLGDTQYF.

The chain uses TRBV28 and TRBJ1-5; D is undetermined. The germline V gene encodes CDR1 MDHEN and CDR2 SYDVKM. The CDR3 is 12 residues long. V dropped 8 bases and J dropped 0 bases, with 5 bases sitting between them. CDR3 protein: CASANSNQPQHF. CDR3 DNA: TGTGCCAGCGCTAATAGCAATCAGCCCCAGCATTTT.

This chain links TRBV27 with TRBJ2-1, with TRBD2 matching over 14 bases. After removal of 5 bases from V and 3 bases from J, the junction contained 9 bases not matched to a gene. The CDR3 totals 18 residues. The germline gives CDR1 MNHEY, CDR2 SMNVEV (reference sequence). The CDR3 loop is CASSPGRLAGGHYNEQFF. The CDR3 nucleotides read TGTGCCAGCAGTCCCGGGCGACTAGCGGGGGGGCACTACAATGAGCAGTTCTTC.

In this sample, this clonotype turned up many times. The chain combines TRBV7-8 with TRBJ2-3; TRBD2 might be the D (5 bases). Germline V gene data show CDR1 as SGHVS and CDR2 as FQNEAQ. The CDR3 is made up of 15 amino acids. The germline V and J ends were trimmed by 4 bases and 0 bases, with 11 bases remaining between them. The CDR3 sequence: CASSSRRTSTDTQYF. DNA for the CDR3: TGTGCCAGCAGCTCCCGACGGACTAGCACAGATACGCAGTATTTT.

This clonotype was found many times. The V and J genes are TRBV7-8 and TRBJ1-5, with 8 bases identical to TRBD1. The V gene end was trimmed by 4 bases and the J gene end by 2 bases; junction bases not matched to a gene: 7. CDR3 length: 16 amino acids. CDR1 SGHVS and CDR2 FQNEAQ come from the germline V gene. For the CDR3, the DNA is TGTGCCAGCAGCTCCAGGGGGCTCGACCGCAATCAGCCCCAGCATTTT. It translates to CASSSRGLDRNQPQHF.

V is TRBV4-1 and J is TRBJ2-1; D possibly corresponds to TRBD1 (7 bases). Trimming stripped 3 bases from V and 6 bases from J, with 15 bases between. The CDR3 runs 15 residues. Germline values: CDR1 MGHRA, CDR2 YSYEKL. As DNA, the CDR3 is TGCGCCAGCAGCCAGCACGGGGGACAGAGCAATGAGCAGTTCTTC. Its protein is CASSQHGGQSNEQFF.

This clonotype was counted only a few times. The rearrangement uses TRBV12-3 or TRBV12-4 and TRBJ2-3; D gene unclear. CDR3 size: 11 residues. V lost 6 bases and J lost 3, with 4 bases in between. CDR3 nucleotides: TGTGCCAGCAGGCAGACAGATACGCAGTATTTT. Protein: CASRQTDTQYF.

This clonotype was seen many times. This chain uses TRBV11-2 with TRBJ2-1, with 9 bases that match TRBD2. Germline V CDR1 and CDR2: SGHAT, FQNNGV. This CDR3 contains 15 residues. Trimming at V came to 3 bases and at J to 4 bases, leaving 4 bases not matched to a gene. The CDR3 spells CASSFKLAGYNEQFF. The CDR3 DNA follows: TGTGCCAGCAGCTTCAAACTAGCGGGTTACAATGAGCAGTTCTTC.

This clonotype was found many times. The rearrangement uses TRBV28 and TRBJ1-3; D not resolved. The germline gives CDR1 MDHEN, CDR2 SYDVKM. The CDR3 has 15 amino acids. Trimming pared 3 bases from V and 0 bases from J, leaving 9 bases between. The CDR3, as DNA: TGTGCCAGCAGTTTCCACGGCCTCTCTGGAAACACCATATATTTT. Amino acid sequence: CASSFHGLSGNTIYF.

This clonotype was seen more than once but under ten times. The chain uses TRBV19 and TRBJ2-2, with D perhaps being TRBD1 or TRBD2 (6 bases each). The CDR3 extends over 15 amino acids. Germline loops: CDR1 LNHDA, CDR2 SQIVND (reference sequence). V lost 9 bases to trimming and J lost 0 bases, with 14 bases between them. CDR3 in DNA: TGTGCCAGATCGACAGGACTAACGAACACCGGGGAGCTGTTTTTT. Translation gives CARSTGLTNTGELFF.

CDR3 amino acids: CASNPGRGTLYNEQFF. In DNA, the CDR3 is TGTGCCAGCAACCCAGGACGGGGTACCCTCTACAATGAGCAGTTCTTC. The V gene is TRBV6-4, the J gene TRBJ2-1; possible D gene TRBD2, 5 bases. Germline V CDR1 and CDR2: MRHNA, SNTAGT. CDR3 length equals 16 residues. Trimming removed 7 bases at V and 3 bases at J, with 19 bases between.

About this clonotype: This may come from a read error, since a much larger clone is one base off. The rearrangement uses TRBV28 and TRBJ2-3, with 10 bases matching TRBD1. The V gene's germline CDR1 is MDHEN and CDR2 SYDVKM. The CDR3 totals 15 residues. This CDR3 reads CANSLRDRGADTQYF. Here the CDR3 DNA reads TGTGCCAACAGTCTCCGGGACAGGGGCGCAGATACGCAGTATTTT.

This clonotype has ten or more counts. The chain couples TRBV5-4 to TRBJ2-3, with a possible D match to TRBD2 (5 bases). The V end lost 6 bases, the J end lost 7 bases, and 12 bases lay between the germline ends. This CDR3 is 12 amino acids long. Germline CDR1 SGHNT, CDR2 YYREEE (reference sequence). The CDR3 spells CASTTGGNTQYF. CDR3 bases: TGTGCCAGCACCACCGGAGGAAATACGCAGTATTTT.

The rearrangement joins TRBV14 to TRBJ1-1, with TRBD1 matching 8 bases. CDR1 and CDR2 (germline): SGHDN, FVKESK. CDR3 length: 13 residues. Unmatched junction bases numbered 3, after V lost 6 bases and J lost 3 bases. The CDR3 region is CASRDRAYTEAFF. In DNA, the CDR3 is TGTGCCAGCAGGGACAGGGCTTACACTGAAGCTTTCTTT.

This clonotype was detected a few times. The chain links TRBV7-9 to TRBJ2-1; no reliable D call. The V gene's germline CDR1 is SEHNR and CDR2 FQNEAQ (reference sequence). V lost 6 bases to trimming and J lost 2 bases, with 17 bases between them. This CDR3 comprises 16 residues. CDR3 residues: CASSTNHRAPYNEQFF. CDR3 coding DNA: TGTGCCAGCAGTACCAACCATAGGGCACCCTACAATGAGCAGTTCTTC.

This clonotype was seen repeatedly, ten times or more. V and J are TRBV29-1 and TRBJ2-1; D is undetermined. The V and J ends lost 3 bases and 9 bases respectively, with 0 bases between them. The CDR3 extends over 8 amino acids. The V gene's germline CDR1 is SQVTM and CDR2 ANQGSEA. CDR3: CSVDEQFF. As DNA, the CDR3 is TGCAGCGTTGATGAGCAGTTCTTC.

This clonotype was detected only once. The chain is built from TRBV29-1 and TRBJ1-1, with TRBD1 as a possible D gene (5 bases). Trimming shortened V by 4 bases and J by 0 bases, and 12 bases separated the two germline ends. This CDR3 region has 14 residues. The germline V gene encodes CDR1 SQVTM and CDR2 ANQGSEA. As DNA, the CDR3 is TGCAGCGTTGCTGGGGGGGAAATGAACACTGAAGCTTTCTTT. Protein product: CSVAGGEMNTEAFF. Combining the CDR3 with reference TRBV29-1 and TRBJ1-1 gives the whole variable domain SAVISQKPSRDICQRGTSLTIQCQVDSQVTMMFWYRQQPGQSLTLIATANQGSEATYESGFVIDKFPISRPNLTFSTLTVSNMSPEDSSIYLCSVAGGEMNTEAFFGQGTRLTVV.